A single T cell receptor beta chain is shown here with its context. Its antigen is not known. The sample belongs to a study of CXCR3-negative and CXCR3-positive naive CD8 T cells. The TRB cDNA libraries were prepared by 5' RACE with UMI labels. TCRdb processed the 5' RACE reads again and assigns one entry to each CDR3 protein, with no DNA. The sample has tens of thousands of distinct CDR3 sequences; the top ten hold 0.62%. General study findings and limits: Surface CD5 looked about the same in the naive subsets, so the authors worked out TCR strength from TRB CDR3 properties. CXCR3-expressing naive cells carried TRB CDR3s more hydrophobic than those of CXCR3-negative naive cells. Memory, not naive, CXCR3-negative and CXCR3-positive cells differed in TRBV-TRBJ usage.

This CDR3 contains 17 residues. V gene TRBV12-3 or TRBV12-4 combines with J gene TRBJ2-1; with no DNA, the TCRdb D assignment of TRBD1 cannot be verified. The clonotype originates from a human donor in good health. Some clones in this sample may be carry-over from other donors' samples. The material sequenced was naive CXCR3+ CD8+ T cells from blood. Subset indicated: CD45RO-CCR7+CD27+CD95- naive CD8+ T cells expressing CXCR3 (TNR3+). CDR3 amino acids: CASSLSVGARSYNEQFF.